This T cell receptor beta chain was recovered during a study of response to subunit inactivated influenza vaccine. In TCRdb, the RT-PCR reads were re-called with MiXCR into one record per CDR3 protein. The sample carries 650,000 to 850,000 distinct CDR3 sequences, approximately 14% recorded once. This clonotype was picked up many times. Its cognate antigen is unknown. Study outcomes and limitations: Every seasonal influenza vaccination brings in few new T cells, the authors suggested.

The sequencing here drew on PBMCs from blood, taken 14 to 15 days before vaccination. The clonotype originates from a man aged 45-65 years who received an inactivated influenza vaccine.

This CDR3 is CSVESGSSNGELFF. As DNA, the CDR3 is TGCAGCGTTGAGAGCGGGAGTTCGAACGGGGAGCTGTTTTTT. The V call is TRBV29-1, the J call TRBJ2-2; 8 nucleotides align to TRBD2. V lost 3 bases and J lost 7; bases outside the gene matches: 7. Germline lookup yields CDR1 SQVTM and CDR2 ANQGSEA. The CDR3 has 14 residues.